The 11 T cell receptor beta chains in this list originate from one sample, sequenced in a study of blood T cell repertoires in COVID-19. The protocol was immunoSEQ multiplex PCR, while the TCRdb copy is restricted to in-frame clones and leaves out a portion. The data hold a few hundred thousand clones, with approximately 87% observed a single time. The sequenced sample consisted of peripheral blood. Every receptor here comes from a woman aged 25-40 years with COVID-19, enrolled during active disease.

This sequence joins TRBV9 and TRBJ2-3; 10 bases align to TRBD2. The CDR3 sequence is 15 residues long. After removal of 2 bases from V and 4 bases from J, the junction contained 4 bases not matched to a gene. CDR1 and CDR2 (germline): SGDLS, YYNGEE. CDR3 protein: CASSVGLAGADTQYF. DNA of the CDR3: TGTGCCAGCAGCGTTGGGCTAGCGGGAGCAGATACGCAGTATTTT.

The chain couples TRBV3-1 (or the pseudogene TRBV3-2) to TRBJ2-7, with D perhaps TRBD1 (5 bases). This CDR3 is built from 14 residues. Germline V gives CDR1 LGHDT, CDR2 YNNKEL (reference sequence). Trimming cost V 3 bases and J 1 base, with 10 bases left between them. CDR3 DNA sequence: TGTGCCAGCAGCCAGGACACGCTTTCCTACGAGCAGTACTTC. Protein sequence: CASSQDTLSYEQYF.

The chain combines TRBV12-3 or TRBV12-4 with TRBJ2-5; tentatively, D is TRBD1 (5 bases). The CDR3 is 12 residues long. The V end was cut by 6 bases, the J end by 5 bases, with 10 bases between. The CDR3 loop reads CASRRGIETQYF. In DNA, the CDR3 is TGTGCCAGCAGAAGGGGAATCGAGACCCAGTACTTC.

The sample holds a few counts of this clone. The CDR3 is CASSYERSSYEQYF. The DNA for the CDR3 is TGTGCCAGCAGTTACGAGAGAAGCTCCTACGAGCAGTACTTC. The rearrangement joins TRBV6-6 to TRBJ2-7; D gene ambiguous. The CDR3 totals 14 residues. Trimming stripped 2 bases from V and 0 bases from J, with 8 bases between. Germline lookup yields CDR1 MNHNY and CDR2 SVGAGI (reference sequence).

The chain uses TRBV7-9 and TRBJ2-1, with 16 bases identical to TRBD2. This CDR3 has 18 residues. V was clipped by 5 bases and J by 0 bases; unmatched bases: 4. Germline V gives CDR1 SEHNR, CDR2 FQNEAQ (reference sequence). CDR3 in DNA: TGTGCCAGCAGCCCCGGGACTAGCGGGAGGGCCTCCTACAATGAGCAGTTCTTC. Amino acid sequence: CASSPGTSGRASYNEQFF.

This clone was counted a single time. The chain has TRBV2 and TRBJ2-3; 10 positions agree with TRBD2. The germline gives CDR1 SNHLY, CDR2 FYNNEI. This CDR3 spans 15 amino acids. The trim removed 9 bases at V and 0 bases at J, leaving 6 bases unmatched. The CDR3 DNA is TGTGCCAGGGGACTAGCGATGACTAGCACAGATACGCAGTATTTT. It specifies CARGLAMTSTDTQYF.

J is TRBJ2-1 and V is TRBV5-5; D remains unclear. Per germline, CDR1 SGHKS and CDR2 YYEKEE (reference sequence). V lost 0 bases and J lost 6, with 13 bases in between. CDR3 length: 15 residues. The CDR3 is CASSLVGVGGNEQFF. CDR3 bases: TGTGCCAGCAGCTTGGTGGGCGTAGGTGGCAATGAGCAGTTCTTC.

This chain links TRBV28 with TRBJ2-2; 12 bases are shared with TRBD2. The germline CDR1 and CDR2 sequences are MDHEN and SYDVKM. This CDR3 region has 17 residues. V lost 2 bases and J lost 9; bases outside the gene matches: 10. The CDR3: CASSLPLTSGRRRELFF. For the CDR3, the DNA is TGTGCCAGCAGTTTACCTCTGACTAGCGGGAGAAGGAGGGAGCTGTTTTTT.

V is TRBV4-1 and J is TRBJ1-1; TRBD1 is a possible D gene (6 bases). Trimming took 1 base from V and 12 from J, leaving 12 bases between them. The germline gives CDR1 MGHRA, CDR2 YSYEKL. This CDR3 comprises 12 residues. CDR3 in amino acids: CASSQASQGSFF. The DNA for the CDR3 is TGCGCCAGCAGCCAAGCGTCTCAGGGGTCTTTCTTT.

The V gene is TRBV2, the J gene TRBJ1-2, with 8 bases identical to TRBD1. Per germline, CDR1 SNHLY and CDR2 FYNNEI. The ends lost 6 bases at V and 1 base at J; junction bases unmatched: 1. The CDR3 consists of 13 residues. The CDR3 loop is CASRDRVNYGYTF. In nucleotides, the CDR3 is TGTGCCAGCAGGGACAGGGTTAACTATGGCTACACCTTC.

V and J are TRBV7-2 and TRBJ2-7; D is ambiguous. This CDR3 has 13 residues. The V gene's germline CDR1 is SGHTA and CDR2 FQGNSA. V lost 3 bases and J lost 1, with 7 bases in between. As DNA, the CDR3 is TGTGCCAGCAGCTTTTCCGTTTCCTACGAGCAGTACTTC. It specifies CASSFSVSYEQYF. The full variable domain, completed using reference TRBV7-2 and TRBJ2-7, is GAGVSQSPSNKVTEKGKDVELRCDPISGHTALYWYRQSLGQGLEFLIYFQGNSAPDKSGLPSDRFSAERTGGSVSTLTIQRTQQEDSAVYLCASSFSVSYEQYFGPGTRLTVT.